This TCR beta chain derives from a study of T cell repertoires in cytomegalovirus infection (dated by TCRdb to between 2017 and 2020). A note on the overall study: The peptide stimulations were aimed at well-studied HLA-B-restricted epitopes as well as recently identified HLA-C-restricted CMV epitopes, whose presentation resists viral immunomodulation. Donor HLA type was relevant to the analysis, as public TCR beta signatures indicated carriage of CMV infection together with the matching HLA type.

General study outcomes and caveats: Cumulative frequency of public TCR beta family members discriminated carriers of CMV infection plus the relevant HLA type in this cohort and an independent roughly 340-donor cohort. The ex vivo response was dominated by HLA-C-restricted CMV-specific TCR beta clonotypes, which also provided the single most frequent clonotype in two of eight donors.

Sequencing instrument: Illumina HiSeq 1500. Using fastp trimming at Q25 and MiXCR clonotype assembly, TCRdb reanalyzed the public sequencing data and kept in-frame beta chains. CDR3 protein duplicates are merged, each entry listing the most common genes and DNA. The sample table records about 830,000 distinct CDR3 sequences; 32% of these occur just once. Over 10% of the sample belongs to the ten largest clones. Trimmed from V: 5 bases; trimmed from J: 7 bases; junction bases lacking a gene match: 7. Based on the germline V gene, the CDR1 and CDR2 sequences are SGHNT and YENEEA. The CDR3 measures 15 amino acids from cysteine to phenylalanine. Only CDR3 DNA is held: 45 bases, read in frame from base 1. Worth noting for this clonotype: Its antigen remains unidentified. Base qualities are not provided; no much larger clone lies one nucleotide away.

The sample's treatment or condition label, in plain terms: in vitro stimulation with specific CMV peptide epitopes to enrich CMV-specific T cells. The origin of this receptor is a human donor in good health (CMV status not recorded). Some clones in this sample may be carry-over from other donors' samples. The V and J genes are TRBV11-3 and TRBJ2-2; a stretch of 10 junction bases matches TRBD1. The input for sequencing was cultured CD8+ T cells from PBMCs, taken from culture after CMV antigen stimulation. In nucleotide form, the sequence is TGTGCCAGCAGCCAAGACAGGGGGCAAAACGGGGAGCTGTTTTTT. This codes for CASSQDRGQNGELFF.